A single sample is the source of the 2 T cell receptor beta chains below, sequenced in a study of cytomegalovirus exposure and HLA in healthy donors. The PCR used 60 Vbeta and 13 Jbeta primers. Generated by immunoSEQ multiplex PCR, the TCRdb table keeps only in-frame clones and is missing some. The table lists fewer than 150,000 clones, around three quarters of them singletons, with 2.2% in the top ten. The sequenced material came from PBMCs. All receptors derive from a man aged 25-45 years in good health and CMV-seronegative.

J is TRBJ1-6 and V is TRBV4-1; no definite D call. Trimming shortened V by 1 base and J by 9 bases, and 19 bases separated the two germline ends. This CDR3 has 17 amino acids. Germline CDR1 and CDR2: MGHRA and YSYEKL. Here the CDR3 reads CASSQVGVGLGRSPLHF. The CDR3 DNA is TGCGCCAGCAGCCAAGTTGGCGTAGGACTTGGGCGTTCACCCCTCCACTTT.

The chain combines TRBV5-1 with TRBJ1-2; 7 bases match TRBD1. The germline CDR1 and CDR2 sequences are SGHRS and YFSETQ. This CDR3 has 13 amino acids. Trimming at V came to 1 base and at J to 7 bases, leaving 4 bases not matched to a gene. The CDR3 nucleotides read TGCGCCAGCAGCTTGACAGGGGATCTTGGCTACACCTTC. Amino acid sequence: CASSLTGDLGYTF.